These T cell receptor beta chains were read from a single sample in a study of Graves' ophthalmopathy and Graves' hyperthyroidism. Using its own MiXCR run on the multiplex PCR reads, TCRdb lists one record per CDR3 protein. The repertoire holds approximately 330,000 distinct CDR3 sequences, 17% seen once, with over 9% in the top ten. The material sequenced was peripheral blood. These TCRs come from an adult man with Graves' ophthalmopathy. Both conserved end residues are part of each CDR3. The order of the fields is D gene, V gene, clone size, J gene, CDR3 DNA, CDR3 protein. A D gene is named only where the DNA matches it firmly. Expanded clones get a size class; other rows say once, few or many, or leave the size out.

TRBD1	TRBV18	few	TRBJ2-7	TGTGCCAGCTCCCCGGGACAGCTTACCTACGAGCAGTACTTC	CASSPGQLTYEQYF
TRBD1	TRBV27	many	TRBJ2-7	TGTGCCAGCAGTCCGCGGACAGGGCCCCTCCTTTCCTACGAGCAGTACTTC	CASSPRTGPLLSYEQYF
TRBD1	TRBV11-2	many	TRBJ1-2	TGTGCCAGCAGCTTATTTGGACTTGGCAGGGGGCATAGTGGCTACACCTTC	CASSLFGLGRGHSGYTF
NA	TRBV18	few	TRBJ2-3	TGTGCCAGCTCACCCCGGAGGTCAGATACGCAGTATTTT	CASSPRRSDTQYF
NA	TRBV18	many	TRBJ1-6	TGTGCCAGCTCACCTAGGGTAGTAAGCGGGGATTCACCCCTCCACTTT	CASSPRVVSGDSPLHF
TRBD1	TRBV6-1	NA	TRBJ1-1	TGTGCCAGCGATCCCGGGACAGGGCCTGGGGCGGCTTTCTTT	CASDPGTGPGAAFF
NA	TRBV12-3/TRBV12-4	NA	TRBJ2-7	TGTGCCAGCAGTTTTGAGGGCGGAAGCTCCTACGAGCAGTACTTC	CASSFEGGSSYEQYF
NA	TRBV19	NA	TRBJ1-5	TGTGCCAGTAAATTAGGTGGGGGTTATAGCAATCAGCCCCAGCATTTT	CASKLGGGYSNQPQHF
NA	TRBV18	NA	TRBJ2-7	TGTGCCAGCTCACCCCTTCCGGGGGTAGACGAGCAGTACTTC	CASSPLPGVDEQYF
TRBD1	TRBV20-1	many	TRBJ1-2	TGCAGTGATCGGACAGGGGGTAACTATGGCTACACCTTC	CSDRTGGNYGYTF
NA	TRBV28	many	TRBJ2-7	TGTGCCAGCCTTGGGCGGACCTACGAGCAGTACTTC	CASLGRTYEQYF
TRBD2	TRBV9	many	TRBJ2-5	TGTGCCAGCAGCGTAGGGGGCGGGGGACTAGCGGGAGCTCAAGAGACCCAGTACTTC	CASSVGGGGLAGAQETQYF
NA	TRBV3-1	many	TRBJ2-7	TGTGCCAGCAGCCAACGGACACTCCACGAGCAGTACTTC	CASSQRTLHEQYF
NA	TRBV20-1	few	TRBJ2-7	TGCAGTGCTGAGGAAGGGGCTTTCTCCTCCTACGAGCAGTACTTC	CSAEEGAFSSYEQYF
NA	TRBV12-3/TRBV12-4	many	TRBJ1-1	TGTGCCAGCAGACACACCCGGACAAATCAAGCTTTCTTT	CASRHTRTNQAFF
NA	TRBV27	many	TRBJ1-2	TGTGCCAGCAGTTTGTTAGCCAACTATGGCTACACCTTC	CASSLLANYGYTF
NA	TRBV12-3/TRBV12-4	many	TRBJ1-3	TGTGCCAGCAGTCGACAGGTCAACTCTGGAAACACCATATATTTT	CASSRQVNSGNTIYF
NA	TRBV25-1	many	TRBJ1-2	TGTGCCACCTCACAGGATCTGAACTATGGCTACACCTTC	CATSQDLNYGYTF
TRBD1	TRBV5-1	many	TRBJ2-7	TGCGCCAGCAGCGAAGGGACAGCTTACTACTACGAGCAGTACTTC	CASSEGTAYYYEQYF
NA	TRBV7-2	NA	TRBJ1-5	TGTGCCAGCAGCTTAGGTGCAGGTCCAGGTCAGCCCCAGCATTTT	CASSLGAGPGQPQHF
NA	TRBV11-1	many	TRBJ1-1	TGTGCCAGCAGCTTAGCCCCGGTCGGCACTGAAGCTTTCTTT	CASSLAPVGTEAFF
NA	TRBV4-1	many	TRBJ2-7	TGCGCCAGCAGCCGAGTACAAGAGTACGAGCAGTACTTC	CASSRVQEYEQYF
NA	TRBV29-1	many	TRBJ2-7	TGCAGCGTTGGAGGGCTCGACGAGCAGTACTTC	CSVGGLDEQYF
NA	TRBV30	many	TRBJ2-7	TGTGCCTGGAACCGAGGCAGCTACGAGCAGTACTTC	CAWNRGSYEQYF
NA	TRBV4-1	many	TRBJ2-7	TGCGCCAGCAGCCAAGATATGGCCGGCGAGCAGTACTTC	CASSQDMAGEQYF
NA	TRBV5-6	many	TRBJ1-5	TGTGCCAGCAGCTTTTGGACGGGTCTCCGCAATCAGCCCCAGCATTTT	CASSFWTGLRNQPQHF
NA	TRBV6-2/TRBV6-3	many	TRBJ1-2	TGTGCCAGCAGTACCTCGGGGTCTGGCTACACCTTC	CASSTSGSGYTF
NA	TRBV7-2	many	TRBJ1-3	TGTGCCAGCAGCGAAAGTAGTACTGGAAACACCATATATTTT	CASSESSTGNTIYF
NA	TRBV6-1	many	TRBJ1-5	TGTGCCACCCAGCTCGGCGGGGTCCAGCCCCAGCATTTT	CATQLGGVQPQHF
NA	TRBV6-5	many	TRBJ1-1	TGTGCCAGCAGTAACGGGCCAGGGGACACTGAAGCTTTCTTT	CASSNGPGDTEAFF
NA	TRBV9	many	TRBJ2-5	TGTGCCAGCAGCGTAGGTCCCCCAAGCGAGACCCAGTACTTC	CASSVGPPSETQYF
TRBD1	TRBV3-1	many	TRBJ1-1	TGTGCCAGCAGCCCCTGGGACAGGGGAATGGCTGAAGCTTTCTTT	CASSPWDRGMAEAFF
TRBD2	TRBV12-3/TRBV12-4	NA	TRBJ2-7	TGTGCCAGCAGTCTGGGACTAGCGGGAGGTCCGGGTAACGAGCAGTACTTC	CASSLGLAGGPGNEQYF
NA	TRBV11-2	many	TRBJ1-5	TGTGCCAGCAGCTTAAATAGGGCAGGGAGCAATCAGCCCCAGCATTTT	CASSLNRAGSNQPQHF
NA	TRBV7-2	many	TRBJ2-7	TGTGCCAGCAGCTTAGTTGGGTCGGGAACCTACGAGCAGTACTTC	CASSLVGSGTYEQYF
NA	TRBV29-1	many	TRBJ1-1	TGCAGCGCCGAGGCCGGGAACACTGAAGCTTTCTTT	CSAEAGNTEAFF
NA	TRBV10-3	many	TRBJ2-7	TGTGCCATCAGTGACAGGGTAGCTGTAACCTACGAGCAGTACTTC	CAISDRVAVTYEQYF
NA	TRBV27	many	TRBJ2-5	TGTGCCAGCAGGCGGGCTATTCAAGAGACCCAGTACTTC	CASRRAIQETQYF
TRBD1	TRBV4-1	many	TRBJ1-1	TGCGCCAGCAGCCATTCGCCGGGACAGGGCTTTGAAGCTTTCTTT	CASSHSPGQGFEAFF
TRBD1	TRBV29-1	many	TRBJ2-5	TGCAGCGTGGACAGGGGGCAGGAGACCCAGTACTTC	CSVDRGQETQYF
TRBD1	TRBV7-2	many	TRBJ1-5	TGTGCCAGCAGCGTGGGACAGGGATACAATCAGCCCCAGCATTTT	CASSVGQGYNQPQHF
TRBD1	TRBV6-1	many	TRBJ1-6	TGTGCCAGCAGCGGGGGACAGTATAATTCACCCCTCCACTTT	CASSGGQYNSPLHF